These 30 T cell receptor beta chains share one sample of origin, sequenced in a study of post-analysis software for immune sequencing data. Findings and limits, study-wide: Controls had lower frequencies than patients of about 5 TRBV segments, which included TRBV5-6, TRBV5-1 and TRBV20-1.

These receptors have no identified antigens. The TCR beta cDNA libraries carried unique molecular identifiers. TCRdb ran MiXCR on the PCR reads and lists one entry per CDR3 protein. The table lists fewer than 850,000 distinct CDR3 sequences, just under 30% of them singletons, with around 0.56% in the top ten. The sample comprised blood. These receptors came from a girl aged 10-17 years with multiple sclerosis.

Points on this clonotype: Mismatch with germline at one junction end may stem from a read error. This chain joins TRBV15 and TRBJ1-4; D gene unclear. The CDR3 spans 16 residues. In germline, CDR1 is LNHNV, CDR2 YYDKDF (reference sequence). The CDR3 bases are TGTGCCACCAGCAGCTCCACGACGGACCTAAGCGAAAAACGGTTTTTT. This sequence encodes CATSSSTTDLSEKRFF.

V gene TRBV11-2 combines with J gene TRBJ1-1; 7 nucleotides line up with TRBD1. Germline CDR1 is SGHAT and CDR2 is FQNNGV. This CDR3 is built from 15 residues. Trimming at V came to 7 bases and at J to 3 bases, leaving 11 bases not matched to a gene. CDR3 amino acids: CASTINGQVYTEAFF. In DNA, the CDR3 is TGTGCCAGCACCATAAATGGACAGGTGTACACTGAAGCTTTCTTT.

The chain employs TRBV29-1 and TRBJ2-7, with a weak D call TRBD2 (6 bases). This CDR3 comprises 14 residues. Germline CDR1 SQVTM, CDR2 ANQGSEA. V was shortened by 5 bases and J by 9 bases, with 23 bases between the two germline ends. The DNA for the CDR3 is TGCAGCGTTACCACCCTGGAGGGTTTGGGCGGGCAGTACTTC. This translates into CSVTTLEGLGGQYF.

This clonotype showed up just a few times. J is TRBJ2-4 and V is TRBV6-5; the D gene is possibly TRBD2 (5 bases). Per the germline V gene, CDR1 is MNHEY and CDR2 is SVGAGI. The CDR3 sequence is 14 residues long. Trimming took 6 bases from V and 0 from J, leaving 9 bases between them. CDR3 sequence: CASSRGLAKNIQYF. The DNA for the CDR3 is TGTGCCAGCAGCCGCGGGCTAGCCAAAAACATTCAGTACTTC.

This clonotype was observed a handful of times. The CDR3 loop is CASIGPADPYGYTF. Written as DNA, the CDR3 is TGTGCCAGCATCGGGCCCGCGGACCCTTATGGCTACACCTTC. The rearrangement joins TRBV3-1 to TRBJ1-2, with D unresolved. There are 14 residues in the CDR3. CDR1 and CDR2 (germline): LGHDT, YNNKEL (reference sequence). V lost 7 bases to trimming and J lost 5 bases, with 17 bases between them.

This clonotype was observed a few times. The chain recombines TRBV5-1 with TRBJ2-7; D may match TRBD1 or TRBD2 (6 bases each). This CDR3 has 14 amino acids. The germline V gene encodes CDR1 SGHRS and CDR2 YFSETQ. V was clipped by 5 bases and J by 0 bases, with 12 bases between them. CDR3 nucleotides: TGCGCCAGCAGTGACACGGGGGCCTCCTACGAGCAGTACTTC. It encodes CASSDTGASYEQYF.

Regarding this clonotype: A much larger clone differs from this one at a single base, so this may be a read error. The chain's CDR3 is CSVEYGSSITYGQYF. Here the CDR3 DNA reads TGCAGCGTTGAATACGGGAGTAGTATTACTTACGGGCAGTACTTC. The chain recombines TRBV29-1 with TRBJ2-4, with D possibly TRBD2 on 6 matching bases. The germline V gene encodes CDR1 SQVTM and CDR2 ANQGSEA. V was shortened by 2 bases and J by 13 bases, with 24 bases between the two germline ends. The CDR3 length is 15 residues.

V usage is TRBV2 and J usage is TRBJ2-3, with D possibly matching TRBD2 (6 bases). The CDR3 length is 18 residues. Germline CDR1 SNHLY, CDR2 FYNNEI. V was pared by 6 bases and J by 2 bases, with 24 bases between. CDR3 bases: TGTGCCAGCAGCGCCCTACGGTCGTGGGAGGCAGACACAGATACGCAGTATTTT. Its translation is CASSALRSWEADTDTQYF.

This clonotype was observed a few times. The V gene is TRBV20-1, the J gene TRBJ2-7, with 9 bases fitting TRBD2. Germline lookup yields CDR1 DFQATT and CDR2 SNEGSKA (reference sequence). The trim removed 0 bases at V and 4 bases at J, leaving 10 bases unmatched. The CDR3 runs to 16 residues. The CDR3 coding sequence is TGCAGTGCTAGAGAAGGCCCTAGCGGGATGAGGTACGAGCAGTACTTC. It translates to CSAREGPSGMRYEQYF.

There are many counts of this clonotype. J is TRBJ2-1 and V is TRBV7-2; D not resolved. Germline CDR1 is SGHTA and CDR2 is FQGNSA. This CDR3 spans 12 amino acids. The ends were cut back, 5 bases at V and 3 bases at J, with 5 bases in the middle. In DNA form, the CDR3 reads TGTGCCAGCAGCCCCCTCTACAATGAGCAGTTCTTC. Encoded protein: CASSPLYNEQFF. The variable domain in full, completed from reference TRBV7-2 and TRBJ2-1, reads GAGVSQSPSNKVTEKGKDVELRCDPISGHTALYWYRQSLGQGLEFLIYFQGNSAPDKSGLPSDRFSAERTGGSVSTLTIQRTQQEDSAVYLCASSPLYNEQFFGPGTRLTVL.

In this sample, this clonotype turned up a few times. V gene TRBV5-1 combines with J gene TRBJ2-5, with TRBD2 as a possible D gene (5 bases). This CDR3 comprises 15 residues. V dropped 3 bases and J dropped 5 bases, with 17 bases sitting between them. Germline CDR1 is SGHRS and CDR2 is YFSETQ. The chain's CDR3 is CASSSGGPVWETQYF. The CDR3 region has the DNA TGCGCCAGCAGCTCCGGAGGCCCGGTTTGGGAGACCCAGTACTTC.

The rearrangement links TRBV24-1 to TRBJ2-2; 9 bases are shared with TRBD1. This CDR3 spans 19 amino acids. V trimming: 7 bases; J trimming: 4 bases; junction bases outside the gene matches: 18. Germline CDR1 reads KGHDR; CDR2 reads SFDVKD. The chain's CDR3 is CATSASYLTGGAGTGELFF. CDR3 nucleotides: TGTGCCACCAGCGCCTCCTATTTAACAGGGGGCGCAGGCACCGGGGAGCTGTTTTTT.

This clonotype was seen only a few times. This chain connects TRBV9 to TRBJ2-3; D tentatively reads TRBD1 or TRBD2 (5 bases each). The ends were cut back, 0 bases at V and 5 bases at J, with 13 bases in the middle. This CDR3 spans 15 amino acids. The germline gives CDR1 SGDLS, CDR2 YYNGEE. CDR3 protein: CASSVDGGAGDTQYF. Written as DNA, the CDR3 is TGTGCCAGCAGCGTAGATGGGGGAGCCGGAGATACGCAGTATTTT.

The chain is built from TRBV28 and TRBJ1-5; D unresolved. Germline V gene sequence: CDR1 MDHEN, CDR2 SYDVKM. V gave up 5 bases and J gave up 9 bases, with 14 bases separating them. The CDR3 covers 13 residues. CDR3 DNA sequence: TGTGCCAGCAGTGGGCGAAACCCATGGCCCCAGCATTTT. Translation: CASSGRNPWPQHF. The full variable domain, in which reference TRBV28 and TRBJ1-5 provide the parts outside the CDR3, is DVKVTQSSRYLVKRTGEKVFLECVQDMDHENMFWYRQDPGLGLRLIYFSYDVKMKEKGDIPEGYSVSREKKERFSLILESASTNQTSMYLCASSGRNPWPQHFGDGTRLSIL.

This clonotype occurred a few times. This chain uses TRBV6-1 with TRBJ1-1; D unclear. The CDR3 is 17 amino acids. Germline values: CDR1 MNHNS, CDR2 SASEGT. With 6 bases removed from V and 1 base from J, the gap between germline ends came to 21 bases. CDR3 DNA: TGTGCCAGCAGCCCGGACGGGGTCATAGCAGGGAACACTGAAGCTTTCTTT. Residues: CASSPDGVIAGNTEAFF.

This clonotype was seen a handful of times. The chain carries TRBV5-1 and TRBJ2-4; TRBD2 agrees at 8 bases. Trimming took 4 bases from V and 8 from J; bases not matched to a gene: 8. This CDR3 comprises 14 residues. The germline gives CDR1 SGHRS, CDR2 YFSETQ. CDR3 residues: CASSRGGGLDIQYF. The CDR3 nucleotides read TGCGCCAGCAGCCGGGGGGGCGGACTTGACATTCAGTACTTC.

This chain links TRBV6-2 or TRBV6-3 with TRBJ2-5, with D uncertain. Germline V gives CDR1 MNHEY, CDR2 SVGEGT. This CDR3 spans 14 amino acids. The V gene lost 7 bases and the J gene lost 1 base, with 13 bases spanning the gap. The chain's CDR3 is CASTNRITQETQYF. The CDR3 region has the DNA TGTGCCAGCACAAACCGGATCACCCAAGAGACCCAGTACTTC.

This clonotype was seen a few times. This sequence joins TRBV7-8 and TRBJ2-1; unclear D gene. Germline V gene lookup returns CDR1 SGHVS and CDR2 FQNEAQ. The CDR3 extends over 15 amino acids. V was pared by 5 bases and J by 4 bases, with 15 bases between. CDR3 in amino acids: CASSPFLSLYNEQFF. The CDR3, as DNA: TGTGCCAGCAGCCCCTTTCTGAGCCTTTACAATGAGCAGTTCTTC.

This clonotype was recorded at least ten times. This rearrangement joins TRBV29-1 to TRBJ2-3; possibly TRBD2 for D (6 bases). Deletions cut 6 bases from V and 3 bases from J, with 22 bases between. This CDR3 has 16 amino acids. The germline CDR1 and CDR2 sequences are SQVTM and ANQGSEA. The CDR3 DNA reads as TGCAGCGTAAAGGGGCCTTCGGTCGGGAGAACAGATACGCAGTATTTT. Translating gives CSVKGPSVGRTDTQYF.

This clonotype was observed at least ten times. The genes are TRBV29-1 and TRBJ2-5, with 10 bases identical to TRBD2. The germline gives CDR1 SQVTM, CDR2 ANQGSEA. Germline trimming cut 2 bases from V and 2 bases from J; bases unmatched to any gene: 5. CDR3 length: 15 residues. The chain's CDR3 is CSVEPGLARQETQYF. The DNA of the CDR3 is TGCAGCGTTGAACCGGGACTAGCGAGACAAGAGACCCAGTACTTC.

The rearrangement links TRBV24-1 to TRBJ1-2; 8 bases fit TRBD1. This CDR3 has 13 amino acids. The junction had 1 base not matched to a gene; V was cut back by 2 bases and J by 6 bases. Germline V gene data show CDR1 as KGHDR and CDR2 as SFDVKD. DNA of the CDR3: TGTGCCACCAGTGATTCGGACAGGGATGGCTACACCTTC. Translated, it gives CATSDSDRDGYTF.

This clonotype was recorded a few times. The chain couples TRBV7-2 to TRBJ1-1; D uncertain. The CDR3 sequence is 15 residues long. Deletions cut 4 bases from V and 4 bases from J, with 16 bases between. CDR1 and CDR2 from the germline V gene are SGHTA and FQGNSA. CDR3 amino acids: CASSSPPKPGTEAFF. In DNA, the CDR3 is TGTGCCAGCAGCTCCCCTCCCAAGCCCGGCACTGAAGCTTTCTTT. The full variable domain, with the rest looked up from reference TRBV7-2 and TRBJ1-1, is GAGVSQSPSNKVTEKGKDVELRCDPISGHTALYWYRQSLGQGLEFLIYFQGNSAPDKSGLPSDRFSAERTGGSVSTLTIQRTQQEDSAVYLCASSSPPKPGTEAFFGQGTRLTVV.

The V and J genes are TRBV7-2 and TRBJ2-1; D remains unclear. V lost 0 bases, J lost 11 bases, and 5 bases lay in between. CDR3 size: 11 residues. Germline loops: CDR1 SGHTA, CDR2 FQGNSA. CDR3 nucleotides: TGTGCCAGCAGCTTAGCGTTAAAGCAGTTCTTC. This encodes CASSLALKQFF.

This rearrangement joins TRBV5-1 to TRBJ2-3; 11 bases agree with TRBD2. From germline, CDR1 is SGHRS and CDR2 YFSETQ. This CDR3 region has 14 residues. Trimming took 3 bases from V and 3 from J; bases not matched to a gene: 0. CDR3 loop: CASSSSGRTDTQYF. The CDR3, as DNA: TGCGCCAGCAGCTCTAGCGGGAGGACAGATACGCAGTATTTT.

V usage is TRBV6-6 and J usage is TRBJ2-3, with 7 bases that match TRBD1. Germline loops: CDR1 MNHNY, CDR2 SVGAGI (reference sequence). This CDR3 has 15 residues. V was clipped by 6 bases and J by 2 bases; unmatched bases: 8. DNA for the CDR3: TGTGCCAGCAGAAATCCGGGACAGAACACAGATACGCAGTATTTT. Protein sequence: CASRNPGQNTDTQYF.

The V and J genes are TRBV6-5 and TRBJ2-3; D may be TRBD1 or TRBD2 (5 bases each). The CDR3 extends over 14 amino acids. The V gene's germline CDR1 is MNHEY and CDR2 SVGAGI. Trimming left V 6 bases short and J 2 bases short, with 12 bases between. This CDR3 is CASRVGTVTDTQYF. The CDR3 DNA sequence: TGTGCCAGCAGAGTCGGGACGGTCACAGATACGCAGTATTTT.

This clonotype has only a few counts. The V and J genes are TRBV5-6 and TRBJ1-4; 8 bases match TRBD1. The J segment lost 11 bases and the V segment lost 1 base, leaving 10 bases of the junction unmatched. Germline CDR1 is SGHDT and CDR2 is YYEEEE. The CDR3 totals 15 residues. The CDR3: CASSLSATGGGKLFF. Written as DNA, the CDR3 is TGTGCCAGCAGCTTGTCTGCCACAGGGGGAGGGAAACTGTTTTTT.

This clonotype was detected only a few times. The rearrangement joins TRBV27 to TRBJ2-6; D is perhaps TRBD2 (5 bases). V shed 10 bases and J shed 0 bases, with 7 bases lying between them. Germline V gene lookup returns CDR1 MNHEY and CDR2 SMNVEV (reference sequence). CDR3 length: 13 amino acids. The CDR3 here is CATTSSGANVLTF. CDR3 DNA: TGTGCCACCACTAGCTCTGGGGCCAACGTCCTGACTTTC.

This chain uses TRBV7-2 with TRBJ1-2, with D perhaps matching TRBD1 (5 bases). Germline CDR1 is SGHTA and CDR2 is FQGNSA. The CDR3 extends over 15 amino acids. The germline V and J ends were trimmed by 3 bases and 4 bases, with 15 bases remaining between them. The CDR3 bases are TGTGCCAGCAGCTTCTCGGGACCGCTGATCTATGGCTACACCTTC. This codes for CASSFSGPLIYGYTF.

The V call is TRBV7-2, the J call TRBJ1-5, with D possibly matching TRBD1 (5 bases). Per germline, CDR1 SGHTA and CDR2 FQGNSA. V shed 5 bases and J shed 7 bases, with 15 bases lying between them. The CDR3 runs 14 residues. CDR3 sequence: CASSTQGVGQPQHF. The CDR3 DNA follows: TGTGCCAGCAGCACCCAGGGAGTAGGGCAGCCCCAGCATTTT.